This T cell receptor beta chain comes out of a study of cytomegalovirus exposure and HLA in healthy donors. Points from the study as a whole: In a later analysis, HLA-associated TCR beta chains were more clonally expanded than equally common others.

About this clone itself: What it recognizes is unknown.

Primers: 60 Vbeta forward and 13 Jbeta reverse. This table comes from immunoSEQ multiplex PCR, and its TCRdb copy is limited to in-frame clones, with some not included. The sample lists more than 85,000 clones, approximately 79% occurring once. The ends lost 1 base at V and 8 bases at J; junction bases unmatched: 7. CDR1 is LNHDA, CDR2 SQIVND, per germline (reference sequence). This CDR3 is built from 15 residues. This clonotype was obtained from a man aged 25-40 years in good health and CMV-seropositive. This chain uses TRBV19 with TRBJ2-1; 8 nucleotides match TRBD1. The sequencing sample was made of PBMCs. CDR3 sequence (DNA): TGTGCCAGTAGTATAGGACAGGGGATAATCGATGAGCAGTTCTTC. Its translation is CASSIGQGIIDEQFF.